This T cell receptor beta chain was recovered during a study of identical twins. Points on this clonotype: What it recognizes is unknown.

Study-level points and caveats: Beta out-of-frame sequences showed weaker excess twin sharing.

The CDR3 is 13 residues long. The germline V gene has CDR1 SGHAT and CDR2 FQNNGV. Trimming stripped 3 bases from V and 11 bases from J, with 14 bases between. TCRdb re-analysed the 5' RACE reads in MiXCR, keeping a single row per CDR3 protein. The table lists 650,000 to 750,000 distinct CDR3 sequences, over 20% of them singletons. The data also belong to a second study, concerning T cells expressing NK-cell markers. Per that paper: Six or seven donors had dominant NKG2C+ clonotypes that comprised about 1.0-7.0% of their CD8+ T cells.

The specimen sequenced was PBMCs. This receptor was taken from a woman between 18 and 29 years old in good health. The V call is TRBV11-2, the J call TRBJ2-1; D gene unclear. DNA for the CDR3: TGTGCCAGCAGCTTCGACGCGCCGGGCAAGCAGTTCTTC. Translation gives CASSFDAPGKQFF.